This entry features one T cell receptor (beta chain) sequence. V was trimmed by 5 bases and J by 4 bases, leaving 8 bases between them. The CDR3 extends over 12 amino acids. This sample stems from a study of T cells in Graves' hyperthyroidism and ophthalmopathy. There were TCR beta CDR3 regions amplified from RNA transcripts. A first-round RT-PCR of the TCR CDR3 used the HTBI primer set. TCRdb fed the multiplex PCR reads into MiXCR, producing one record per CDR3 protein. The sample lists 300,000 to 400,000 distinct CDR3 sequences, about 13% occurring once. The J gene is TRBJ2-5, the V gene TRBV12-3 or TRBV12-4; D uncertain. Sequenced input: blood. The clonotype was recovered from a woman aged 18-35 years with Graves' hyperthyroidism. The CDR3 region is CASSGFVETQYF. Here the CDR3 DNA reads TGTGCCAGCAGTGGGTTCGTAGAGACCCAGTACTTC.